Below, 25 T cell receptor beta chains from the same sample are listed, as sequenced in a study of identical twins. TCRdb processed the 5' RACE reads anew with MiXCR; each CDR3 protein has one entry. The repertoire consists of 600,000 to 700,000 distinct CDR3 sequences, with around 20% occurring once and the leading ten covering about 4.3%. These data were also filed under a second study, of T cells expressing NK-cell markers.

Sequencing used PBMCs. The receptor source for this set is a woman aged 18 to 35 in good health.

The rearrangement uses TRBV5-1 and TRBJ2-7, with D possibly matching TRBD1 (7 bases). The length of the CDR3 is 14 residues. V was shortened by 4 bases and J by 4 bases, with 15 bases between the two germline ends. CDR1 SGHRS and CDR2 YFSETQ come from the germline V gene. In DNA, the CDR3 is TGCGCCAGCAGCATAAAGACAGGGAGGTACGAGCAGTACTTC. Its translation: CASSIKTGRYEQYF.

This clonotype has only a few counts. J is TRBJ2-7 and V is TRBV4-3; D may be TRBD2 (6 bases). The V end was cut by 5 bases, the J end by 8 bases, with 22 bases between. This CDR3 comprises 15 residues. Germline V gene sequence: CDR1 LGHNA, CDR2 YSLEER. The CDR3 sequence is CASSGTTSPTSKQYF. In DNA, the CDR3 is TGCGCCAGCAGCGGTACCACTAGCCCAACGTCAAAGCAGTACTTC.

This clonotype appeared a few times. This chain links TRBV25-1 with TRBJ2-5; D perhaps matches TRBD2 (5 bases). Trimming left V 3 bases short and J 2 bases short, with 13 bases between. Germline V CDR1 and CDR2: MGHDK, SYGVNS. The CDR3 consists of 15 residues. CDR3 in amino acids: CASSDVVAFQETQYF. In DNA, the CDR3 is TGTGCCAGCAGTGATGTCGTAGCGTTTCAAGAGACCCAGTACTTC.

This clonotype was seen only a few times. CDR3 sequence reads: CASSKVIDPHEQFF. In nucleotides, the CDR3 is TGTGCCAGCAGCAAGGTAATTGATCCCCATGAGCAGTTCTTC. The rearrangement links TRBV5-5 to TRBJ2-1; the D is unclear. Germline CDR1 reads SGHKS; CDR2 reads YYEKEE (reference sequence). This CDR3 comprises 14 residues. Deletions cut 4 bases from V and 8 bases from J, with 16 bases between.

The chain carries TRBV6-5 and TRBJ2-7; 7 positions agree with TRBD1. CDR1 is MNHEY, CDR2 SVGAGI, per germline. V was pared by 5 bases and J by 2 bases, with 9 bases of the junction left unmatched. The CDR3 covers 15 residues. The chain's CDR3 is CASSLSDRPPYEQYF. DNA for the CDR3: TGTGCCAGCAGTCTCTCGGACAGGCCGCCCTACGAGCAGTACTTC.

This chain connects TRBV6-1 to TRBJ2-1, with TRBD1 identical over 11 bases. The CDR3 covers 13 residues. J lost 16 bases, V lost 6 bases, and 11 bases had no gene match. Germline loops: CDR1 MNHNS, CDR2 SASEGT. CDR3 protein: CASREPGQGGRFF. Written as DNA, the CDR3 is TGTGCCAGCAGGGAACCGGGACAGGGGGGAAGATTCTTC.

The chain has TRBV14 and TRBJ2-6, with D tentatively TRBD2 (6 bases). CDR1 is SGHDN and CDR2 is FVKESK in the germline V gene. V lost 4 bases, J lost 3 bases, and 19 bases lay in between. The CDR3 totals 18 residues. CDR3 amino acids: CASSPRTGGIFGANVLTF. The CDR3 DNA sequence: TGTGCCAGCAGCCCCCGCACCGGGGGTATCTTTGGGGCCAACGTCCTGACTTTC.

This clonotype was detected ten times or more. The rearrangement links TRBV29-1 to TRBJ1-2, with a possible D match to TRBD1 (6 bases). Germline V gene sequence: CDR1 SQVTM, CDR2 ANQGSEA. V was trimmed by 4 bases and J by 7 bases, leaving 13 bases between them. The CDR3 runs to 12 residues. CDR3 loop: CSVVGQLSGYTF. In nucleotides, the CDR3 is TGCAGCGTTGTAGGACAGCTGAGTGGCTACACCTTC.

This clonotype has ten or more counts. The V and J genes are TRBV9 and TRBJ2-5; D is unresolved. The CDR3 spans 13 residues. V gave up 3 bases and J gave up 5 bases, with 11 bases separating them. Germline V gene sequence: CDR1 SGDLS, CDR2 YYNGEE. Here the CDR3 DNA reads TGTGCCAGCAGCGGGCGCAGTGGGGAGACCCAGTACTTC. Translation gives CASSGRSGETQYF.

This clonotype was picked up many times. The V and J genes are TRBV29-1 and TRBJ1-2; D is perhaps TRBD1 (6 bases). The CDR3 runs 13 residues. Trimming stripped 6 bases from V and 2 bases from J, with 13 bases between. From germline, CDR1 is SQVTM and CDR2 ANQGSEA. CDR3 nucleotide sequence: TGCAGCGTGGAATACAGGGCAAACTATGGCTACACCTTC. The encoded protein is CSVEYRANYGYTF.

The V call is TRBV7-9, the J call TRBJ1-2, with 7 bases matching TRBD1. This CDR3 has 15 amino acids. The V and J ends lost 5 bases and 1 base, in that order; junction bases with no gene match: 7. Looked up from germline, CDR1 is SEHNR and CDR2 is FQNEAQ (reference sequence). In DNA form, the CDR3 reads TGTGCCAGCAGCCTGGGACAGTCGTTTAACTATGGCTACACCTTC. As protein: CASSLGQSFNYGYTF.

The gene calls are TRBV4-3 and TRBJ2-1, with no clear D. The V gene's germline CDR1 is LGHNA and CDR2 YSLEER. Trimming pared 1 base from V and 7 bases from J, leaving 14 bases between. The CDR3 is made up of 15 amino acids. The CDR3 coding sequence is TGCGCCAGCAGCCAAGGTGGTTCCCCTAGGAATGAGCAGTTCTTC. It is translated as CASSQGGSPRNEQFF.

The chain uses TRBV7-9 and TRBJ2-1; 12 nucleotides align to TRBD2. CDR3 length: 16 residues. J was trimmed by 2 bases and V by 4 bases; bases with no gene match: 3. Germline CDR1 and CDR2: SEHNR and FQNEAQ (reference sequence). CDR3 bases: TGTGCCAGCAGCTACCGACTAGCGGGGGCCTACAATGAGCAGTTCTTC. It encodes CASSYRLAGAYNEQFF.

The rearrangement uses TRBV12-3 or TRBV12-4 and TRBJ2-7; 7 bases are shared with TRBD1. The CDR3 is made up of 14 amino acids. The junction had 9 bases not matched to a gene; V was cut back by 5 bases and J by 5 bases. CDR3 sequence: CASSILDRSNEQYF. Here the CDR3 DNA reads TGTGCCAGCAGTATACTGGACAGGTCTAACGAGCAGTACTTC.

The gene calls are TRBV4-3 and TRBJ2-3; 8 bases agree with TRBD2. Germline values: CDR1 LGHNA, CDR2 YSLEER. J lost 2 bases, V lost 2 bases, and 6 bases had no gene match. The CDR3 is made up of 16 amino acids. Here the CDR3 DNA reads TGCGCCAGCAGCCAACTAGCTAGCGGGCTCACAGATACGCAGTATTTT. It yields the protein CASSQLASGLTDTQYF.

This clonotype showed up many times. The gene calls are TRBV18 and TRBJ1-2; D uncertain. The CDR3 extends over 13 amino acids. CDR1 is KGHSH and CDR2 is LQKENI in the germline V gene. V lost 3 bases and J 8 bases, leaving 13 bases between the germline ends. CDR3 DNA: TGTGCCAGCTCACCTCGGGGAGAGGAGGGCTACACCTTC. Its protein product is CASSPRGEEGYTF. The full variable domain, with the rest looked up from reference TRBV18 and TRBJ1-2, is NAGVMQNPRHLVRRRGQEARLRCSPMKGHSHVYWYRQLPEEGLKFMVYLQKENIIDESGMPKERFSAEFPKEGPSILRIQQVVRGDSAAYFCASSPRGEEGYTFGSGTRLTVV.

This clonotype was recorded many times. The chain recombines TRBV6-1 with TRBJ2-7, with TRBD1 matching 10 bases. The germline gives CDR1 MNHNS, CDR2 SASEGT. The CDR3 is 14 amino acids. The junction had 4 bases not matched to a gene; V was cut back by 6 bases and J by 2 bases. The CDR3 sequence: CASRQGQGTYEQYF. For the CDR3, the DNA is TGTGCCAGCAGGCAGGGACAGGGGACCTACGAGCAGTACTTC.

The chain joins TRBV6-1 to TRBJ2-7, with 8 positions matching TRBD2. Germline V gene lookup returns CDR1 MNHNS and CDR2 SASEGT. Trimming removed 4 bases from V and 3 bases from J; junction bases left unmatched: 8. CDR3 length: 15 residues. The CDR3 spells CASSVFGGADYEQYF. CDR3 DNA sequence: TGTGCCAGCAGTGTTTTCGGGGGGGCAGACTACGAGCAGTACTTC.

In the case of this clonotype: Germline is not matched at one junction end, which may reflect a read error. The V call is TRBV10-3, the J call TRBJ1-2; 9 nucleotides match TRBD1. The CDR3 contains 12 residues. Germline CDR1 ENHRY, CDR2 SYGVKD. The CDR3 sequence is CAITSDRGRGSF. CDR3 sequence (DNA): TGTGCCATCACCTCGGACAGGGGAAGGGGCTCGTTC.

The chain has TRBV24-1 and TRBJ2-1; 8 bases align to TRBD2. Trimming took 6 bases from V and 4 from J; bases not matched to a gene: 4. Germline V gives CDR1 KGHDR, CDR2 SFDVKD. The length of the CDR3 is 14 residues. The CDR3 loop reads CATSSGSPYNEQFF. CDR3 bases: TGTGCCACCAGTAGCGGGAGTCCTTACAATGAGCAGTTCTTC.

In its sample, this clonotype was seen many times. The chain joins TRBV20-1 to TRBJ2-1; D possibly corresponds to TRBD1 (5 bases). This CDR3 is 14 amino acids long. In germline, CDR1 is DFQATT, CDR2 SNEGSKA (reference sequence). CDR3 protein: CSRHNPQGYNEQFF. The CDR3 DNA reads as TGCAGCCGTCACAATCCCCAGGGTTACAATGAGCAGTTCTTC.

This clonotype was seen at least ten times. The chain couples TRBV20-1 to TRBJ1-1; a possible D gene is TRBD1 (5 bases). The CDR3 has 15 residues. V lost 3 bases and J 5 bases, leaving 19 bases between the germline ends. Germline V gene data show CDR1 as DFQATT and CDR2 as SNEGSKA (reference sequence). CDR3 sequence reads: CSASPGLVWGTEAFF. For the CDR3, the DNA is TGCAGTGCTAGTCCTGGGCTGGTTTGGGGGACTGAAGCTTTCTTT.

J is TRBJ2-1 and V is TRBV10-3, with D unresolved. Germline CDR1 is ENHRY and CDR2 is SYGVKD. CDR3 length: 16 residues. Trimming took 4 bases from V and 0 from J, leaving 13 bases between them. CDR3 nucleotides: TGTGCCATCAGTGGCCCCCGCCTTAGCTCCTACAATGAGCAGTTCTTC. Its translation: CAISGPRLSSYNEQFF.

This clonotype was picked up many times. The chain recombines TRBV7-9 with TRBJ1-2; a possible D gene is TRBD1 (6 bases). In germline, CDR1 is SEHNR, CDR2 FQNEAQ (reference sequence). Trimming stripped 5 bases from V and 3 bases from J, with 16 bases between. The CDR3 sequence is 15 residues long. CDR3 DNA: TGTGCCAGCAGCGAATATGAGACAGGAGACTATGGCTACACCTTC. Encoded protein: CASSEYETGDYGYTF. The variable domain in full, completed from reference TRBV7-9 and TRBJ1-2, reads DTGVSQNPRHKITKRGQNVTFRCDPISEHNRLYWYRQTLGQGPEFLTYFQNEAQLEKSRLLSDRFSAERPKGSFSTLEIQRTEQGDSAMYLCASSEYETGDYGYTFGSGTRLTVV.

This sequence joins TRBV12-3 or TRBV12-4 and TRBJ1-2; D unclear. The CDR3 extends over 14 amino acids. Trimming took 5 bases from V and 12 from J, leaving 22 bases between them. The CDR3 DNA is TGTGCCAGCAGTATTGTTGGCAGTACAAAAGGCCACACCTTC. Translated, it gives CASSIVGSTKGHTF.